The T cell receptor beta chain described here comes from a study of shared clonotypes between healthy human individuals. Study-level results: Sorted-subset sequencing, rarefaction showed, was incomplete despite large depth. The study generally estimated greater richness for naive than memory subsets. The genetic and exposure-history diversity represented was limited by few donors.

Here immunoSEQ multiplex PCR was the method, and the copy in TCRdb shows in-frame clones only, minus some. Here the sample spans about 960,000 clones, 60% to 85% being singletons. With respect to this clone: Its specificity is unknown.

The germline gives CDR1 SGHTA, CDR2 FQGNSA. V lost 3 bases and J lost 1, with 6 bases in between. This CDR3 is built from 13 residues. The rearrangement uses TRBV7-2 and TRBJ1-1, with D unresolved. Sample: memory CD4+ T cells sorted from blood. Noted subset: CD45RA-negative fraction. This receptor was taken from a man aged 18 to 30 in good health. DNA for the CDR3: TGTGCCAGCAGCTTGTGGGCGAACACTGAAGCTTTCTTT. Translated: CASSLWANTEAFF.